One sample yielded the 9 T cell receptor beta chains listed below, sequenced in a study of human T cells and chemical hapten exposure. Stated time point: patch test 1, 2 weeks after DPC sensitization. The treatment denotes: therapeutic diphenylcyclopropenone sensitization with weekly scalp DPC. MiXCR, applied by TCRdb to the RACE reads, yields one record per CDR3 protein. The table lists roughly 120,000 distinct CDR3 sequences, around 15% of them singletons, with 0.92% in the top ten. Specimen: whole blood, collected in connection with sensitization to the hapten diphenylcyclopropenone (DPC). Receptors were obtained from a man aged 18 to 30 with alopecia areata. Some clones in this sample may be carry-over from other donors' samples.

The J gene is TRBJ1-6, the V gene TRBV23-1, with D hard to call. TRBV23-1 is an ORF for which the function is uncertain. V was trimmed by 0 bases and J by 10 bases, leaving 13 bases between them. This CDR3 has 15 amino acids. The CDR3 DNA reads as TGCGCCAGCAGTCAATCCCCCACATCGGGGTCACCCCTCCACTTT. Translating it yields CASSQSPTSGSPLHF.

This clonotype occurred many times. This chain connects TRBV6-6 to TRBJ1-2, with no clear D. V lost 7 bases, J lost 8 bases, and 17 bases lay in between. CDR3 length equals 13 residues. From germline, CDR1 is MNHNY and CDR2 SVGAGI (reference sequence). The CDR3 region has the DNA TGTGCCAGCACCGGAGTTGAGTCGCTCGGCTACACCTTC. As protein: CASTGVESLGYTF.

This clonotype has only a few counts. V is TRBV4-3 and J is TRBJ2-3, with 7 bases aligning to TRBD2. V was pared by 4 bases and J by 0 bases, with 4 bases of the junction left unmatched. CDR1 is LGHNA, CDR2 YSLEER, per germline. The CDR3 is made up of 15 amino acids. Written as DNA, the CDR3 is TGCGCCAGCAGCCGCGGGAGAGATAGCACAGATACGCAGTATTTT. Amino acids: CASSRGRDSTDTQYF.

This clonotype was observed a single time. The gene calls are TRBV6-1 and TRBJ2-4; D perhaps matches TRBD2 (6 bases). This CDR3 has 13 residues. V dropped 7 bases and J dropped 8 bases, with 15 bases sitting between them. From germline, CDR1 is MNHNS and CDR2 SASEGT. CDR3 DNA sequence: TGTGCCAGCACCAGGAGGAGGGTAGACATTCAGTACTTC. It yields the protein CASTRRRVDIQYF.

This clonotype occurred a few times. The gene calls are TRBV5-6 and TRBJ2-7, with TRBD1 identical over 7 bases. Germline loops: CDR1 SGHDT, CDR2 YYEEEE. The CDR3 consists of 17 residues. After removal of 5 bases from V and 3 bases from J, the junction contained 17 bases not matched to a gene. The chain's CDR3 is CASRPSRDRAIVYEQYV. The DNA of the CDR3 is TGTGCCAGCAGACCAAGCCGAGACAGGGCGATCGTCTACGAGCAGTACGTC.

This chain's CDR3 is CASSLGPAGNLNTEAFF. In nucleotides, the CDR3 is TGTGCCAGCAGCTTAGGTCCAGCAGGTAACTTGAACACTGAAGCTTTCTTT. The J gene is TRBJ1-1, the V gene TRBV7-6; D unresolved. CDR3 length: 17 amino acids. The germline V gene encodes CDR1 SGHVS and CDR2 FNYEAQ. V shed 1 base and J shed 0 bases, with 15 bases lying between them.

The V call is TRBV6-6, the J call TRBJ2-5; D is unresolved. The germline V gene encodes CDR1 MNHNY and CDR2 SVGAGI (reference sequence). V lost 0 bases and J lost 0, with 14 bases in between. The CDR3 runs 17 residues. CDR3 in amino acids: CASSYSKKGPYQETQYF. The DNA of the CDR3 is TGTGCCAGCAGTTACTCCAAGAAAGGGCCCTACCAAGAGACCCAGTACTTC.

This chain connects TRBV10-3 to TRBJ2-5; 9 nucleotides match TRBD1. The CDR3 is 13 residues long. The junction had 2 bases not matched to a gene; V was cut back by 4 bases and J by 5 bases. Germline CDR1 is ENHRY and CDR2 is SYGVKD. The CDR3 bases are TGTGCCATCAGTGGGGACAGGGCCGAGACCCAGTACTTC. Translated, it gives CAISGDRAETQYF.

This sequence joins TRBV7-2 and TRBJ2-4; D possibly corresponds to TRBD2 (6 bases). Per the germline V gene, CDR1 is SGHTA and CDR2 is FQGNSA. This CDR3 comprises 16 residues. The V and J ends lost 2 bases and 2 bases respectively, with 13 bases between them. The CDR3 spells CASSLIAGTTKNIQYF. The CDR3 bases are TGTGCCAGCAGCTTAATTGCGGGGACGACCAAAAACATTCAGTACTTC.